These 23 T cell receptor beta chains were sequenced from one sample in a study of blood T cell repertoires in COVID-19. Libraries were prepared by immunoSEQ multiplex PCR; TCRdb keeps only in-frame clonotypes and omits some of them. Altogether a few hundred thousand clones are present, 86% being singletons, with the ten largest covering 10%. The source material was PBMCs or T cells enriched from blood (not recorded which). The receptor set was obtained from a woman aged 18-30 years who had recovered from COVID-19.

The sample holds one count of this clone. The V call is TRBV28, the J call TRBJ2-7; 7 nucleotides match TRBD2. The CDR3 sequence is 15 residues long. The germline CDR1 and CDR2 sequences are MDHEN and SYDVKM. V trimming: 2 bases; J trimming: 6 bases; junction bases outside the gene matches: 10. Written as DNA, the CDR3 is TGTGCCAGCAGTTTACCGGGACTATCGGGTCCCGAGCAGTACTTC. It specifies CASSLPGLSGPEQYF.

This sequence joins TRBV7-3 and TRBJ2-1, with D possibly matching TRBD1 (6 bases). The V end lost 3 bases, the J end lost 8 bases, and 11 bases lay between the germline ends. This CDR3 spans 13 amino acids. Germline V CDR1 and CDR2: SGHTA, FQGTGA. In DNA, the CDR3 is TGTGCCAGCAGCTTGGGGGCCCGGGATGAGCAGTTCTTC. Its protein product is CASSLGARDEQFF.

CDR3 in amino acids: CASSSGQGEGEKLFF. In DNA, the CDR3 is TGCGCCAGCAGCTCAGGACAGGGGGAGGGTGAAAAACTGTTTTTT. The chain combines TRBV5-1 with TRBJ1-4; 10 bases match TRBD1. Unmatched junction bases numbered 6, after V lost 3 bases and J lost 7 bases. Germline values: CDR1 SGHRS, CDR2 YFSETQ. The CDR3 covers 15 residues.

The chain joins TRBV10-3 to TRBJ1-5, with D tentatively TRBD1 (5 bases). Germline lookup yields CDR1 ENHRY and CDR2 SYGVKD. The V gene lost 6 bases and the J gene lost 1 base, with 7 bases spanning the gap. The CDR3 has 13 amino acids. The CDR3 is CAIRAGSNQPQHF. The CDR3 bases are TGTGCCATCAGGGCAGGGAGCAATCAGCCCCAGCATTTT.

The rearrangement links TRBV19 to TRBJ1-1; D remains unclear. Trimming cost V 7 bases and J 2 bases, with 8 bases left between them. The CDR3 consists of 12 residues. CDR1 LNHDA and CDR2 SQIVND come from the germline V gene (reference sequence). CDR3 in amino acids: CASTGFNTEAFF. The CDR3 DNA is TGTGCCAGTACCGGGTTCAACACTGAAGCTTTCTTT.

This clone was counted once. This chain connects TRBV3-1 (or the pseudogene TRBV3-2) to TRBJ2-1; TRBD2 matches at 14 bases. Germline loops: CDR1 LGHDT, CDR2 YNNKEL (reference sequence). CDR3 size: 16 residues. V trimming: 4 bases; J trimming: 9 bases; junction bases outside the gene matches: 8. The CDR3 sequence is CASSPPGLAGVGEQFF. DNA of the CDR3: TGTGCCAGCAGCCCTCCGGGACTAGCGGGGGTTGGTGAGCAGTTCTTC.

Comments on this clone: Other DNA variants within this sample encode the same CDR3. The V call is TRBV29-1, the J call TRBJ1-5; possibly TRBD1 for D (6 bases). Germline CDR1 is SQVTM and CDR2 is ANQGSEA. The CDR3 extends over 12 amino acids. The ends were cut back, 6 bases at V and 7 bases at J, with 13 bases in the middle. CDR3 loop: CSVGEGDQPQHF. CDR3 in DNA: TGCAGCGTCGGGGAGGGGGACCAGCCCCAGCATTTT.

This chain links TRBV29-1 with TRBJ1-1, with 8 nucleotides matching TRBD1. CDR1 is SQVTM and CDR2 is ANQGSEA in the germline V gene. This CDR3 comprises 13 residues. J was trimmed by 5 bases and V by 5 bases; bases with no gene match: 7. The CDR3 DNA sequence: TGCAGCGTTTCAGGGGGCTTCGGAACTGAAGCTTTCTTT. This codes for CSVSGGFGTEAFF.

V and J are TRBV29-1 and TRBJ1-2, with D possibly being TRBD1 (5 bases). The germline V gene has CDR1 SQVTM and CDR2 ANQGSEA. The ends were cut back, 3 bases at V and 0 bases at J, with 11 bases in the middle. The CDR3 spans 14 residues. DNA of the CDR3: TGCAGCGTTGACAGACAGAATACTAACTATGGCTACACCTTC. It specifies CSVDRQNTNYGYTF.

The chain joins TRBV20-1 to TRBJ1-2; no clear D. The CDR3 extends over 10 amino acids. The V gene lost 6 bases and the J gene lost 2 bases, with 4 bases spanning the gap. Germline V gives CDR1 DFQATT, CDR2 SNEGSKA (reference sequence). In DNA form, the CDR3 reads TGCAGTGCGCTAAACTATGGCTACACCTTC. Protein sequence: CSALNYGYTF.

Points on this clone: Other DNA sequences within the sample encode an identical CDR3. The genes are TRBV4-2 and TRBJ2-1; 7 positions agree with TRBD2. The germline gives CDR1 LGHNA, CDR2 YNFKEQ. The CDR3 totals 15 residues. V gave up 0 bases and J gave up 7 bases; unmatched junction bases: 6. The CDR3 DNA is TGTGCCAGCAGCCAAGATTACGGAGCGGGAAATGAGCAGTTCTTC. It encodes CASSQDYGAGNEQFF.

The rearrangement uses TRBV21-1 and TRBJ1-1; the D call in the table, TRBD1, was not verified against the DNA. TRBV21-1 constitutes a pseudogene. The CDR3 totals 17 residues. The DNA for the CDR3 is TGTGCCAGCAGCAAACCCGAGTCGCAGGGGACACACACTGAAGCTTTCTTT. It yields the protein CASSKPESQGTHTEAFF.

V usage is TRBV6-5 and J usage is TRBJ1-1, with unresolved D. Looked up from germline, CDR1 is MNHEY and CDR2 is SVGAGI. The V gene lost 6 bases and the J gene lost 0 bases, with 8 bases spanning the gap. This CDR3 has 13 residues. CDR3 in amino acids: CASSSGLNTEAFF. The CDR3 region has the DNA TGTGCCAGCAGCTCGGGGTTGAACACTGAAGCTTTCTTT.

The CDR3 nucleotides read TGTGCCAGCAGCCTTGGGGGGATAGGGGAGACCCAGTACTTC. Amino acid sequence: CASSLGGIGETQYF. The V and J genes are TRBV7-9 and TRBJ2-5; TRBD2 is a possible D gene (6 bases). Germline V gives CDR1 SEHNR, CDR2 FQNEAQ (reference sequence). The length of the CDR3 is 14 residues. V was shortened by 5 bases and J by 5 bases, with 15 bases between the two germline ends.

This chain joins TRBV10-3 and TRBJ2-6, with D possibly being TRBD2 (6 bases). The CDR3 runs to 16 residues. Germline CDR1 reads ENHRY; CDR2 reads SYGVKD. The V end was cut by 6 bases, the J end by 0 bases, with 12 bases between. This chain's CDR3 is CAIRPTGSSGANVLTF. The CDR3 coding sequence is TGTGCCATCAGACCGACCGGGAGCTCTGGGGCCAACGTCCTGACTTTC.

The rearrangement joins TRBV10-1 to TRBJ2-2; D is uncertain. The CDR3 length is 16 residues. V lost 7 bases to trimming and J lost 0 bases, with 15 bases between them. The V gene's germline CDR1 is WNHNN and CDR2 SYGVQD (reference sequence). CDR3 sequence: CASMPPKPANTGELFF. CDR3 nucleotide sequence: TGCGCCAGCATGCCTCCCAAGCCCGCGAACACCGGGGAGCTGTTTTTT.

This clone was observed a single time. The DNA for the CDR3 is TGTGCCAGCTCACCTTCGACAGGATTAGACTATGGCTACACCTTC. It yields the protein CASSPSTGLDYGYTF. V usage is TRBV18 and J usage is TRBJ1-2; maybe TRBD1 (6 bases). Trimming stripped 3 bases from V and 3 bases from J, with 14 bases between. This CDR3 contains 15 residues. Germline V gives CDR1 KGHSH, CDR2 LQKENI.

The chain is built from TRBV10-3 and TRBJ2-1; D is possibly TRBD1 (6 bases). The CDR3 runs 15 residues. Germline V gives CDR1 ENHRY, CDR2 SYGVKD. V lost 2 bases and J 0 bases, leaving 8 bases between the germline ends. The DNA for the CDR3 is TGTGCCATCAGTGAGCAGACAGGCTCCTACAATGAGCAGTTCTTC. Translated, it gives CAISEQTGSYNEQFF.

The rearrangement joins TRBV9 to TRBJ2-1, with 11 bases that match TRBD2. This CDR3 has 15 residues. V was clipped by 4 bases and J by 9 bases; unmatched bases: 9. Germline V CDR1 and CDR2: SGDLS, YYNGEE. The CDR3 DNA is TGTGCCAGCAGCCAGAGCGCTAGCGGGAGGATTGAGCAGTTCTTC. It translates to CASSQSASGRIEQFF.

A few counts support this clone. The rearrangement joins TRBV5-1 to TRBJ1-2, with 10 nucleotides matching TRBD1. Germline V gives CDR1 SGHRS, CDR2 YFSETQ. This CDR3 comprises 15 residues. The V gene end was trimmed by 4 bases and the J gene end by 6 bases; junction bases not matched to a gene: 9. The CDR3 protein is CASSHPDRGVDGYTF. DNA for the CDR3: TGCGCCAGCAGCCACCCGGACAGGGGGGTCGATGGCTACACCTTC. The full variable domain, with the rest looked up from reference TRBV5-1 and TRBJ1-2, is KAGVTQTPRYLIKTRGQQVTLSCSPISGHRSVSWYQQTPGQGLQFLFEYFSETQRNKGNFPGRFSGRQFSNSRSEMNVSTLELGDSALYLCASSHPDRGVDGYTFGSGTRLTVV.

V and J are TRBV5-1 and TRBJ1-1; 9 bases agree with TRBD1. V gave up 4 bases and J gave up 5 bases; unmatched junction bases: 6. This CDR3 has 14 amino acids. The V gene's germline CDR1 is SGHRS and CDR2 YFSETQ. The CDR3 nucleotides read TGCGCCAGCAGCGCCGGGACAGGGATAACTGAAGCTTTCTTT. Translating it yields CASSAGTGITEAFF. Full variable domain (missing parts from reference TRBV5-1 and TRBJ1-1): KAGVTQTPRYLIKTRGQQVTLSCSPISGHRSVSWYQQTPGQGLQFLFEYFSETQRNKGNFPGRFSGRQFSNSRSEMNVSTLELGDSALYLCASSAGTGITEAFFGQGTRLTVV.

Remarks on this clone: Other nucleotide sequences from this sample produce the same CDR3. V and J are TRBV5-4 and TRBJ1-5, with 8 positions matching TRBD1. Looked up from germline, CDR1 is SGHNT and CDR2 is YYREEE (reference sequence). After removal of 4 bases from V and 1 base from J, the junction contained 4 bases not matched to a gene. This CDR3 contains 15 residues. The CDR3 DNA reads TGTGCCAGCAGCCCCGGACAGGGAAGCAATCAGCCCCAGCATTTT. Translating it yields CASSPGQGSNQPQHF.

As regards this clone: Germline and junction disagree at one end, which may indicate a read error. The chain is built from TRBV5-1 and TRBJ2-3, with D tentatively TRBD1 (6 bases). Germline CDR1 is SGHRS and CDR2 is YFSETQ. CDR3 length equals 15 residues. CDR3 amino acids: CASNLENRATDTQYF. Written as DNA, the CDR3 is TGCGCCAGCAACTTGGAAAACAGGGCCACAGATACGCAGTATTTT.